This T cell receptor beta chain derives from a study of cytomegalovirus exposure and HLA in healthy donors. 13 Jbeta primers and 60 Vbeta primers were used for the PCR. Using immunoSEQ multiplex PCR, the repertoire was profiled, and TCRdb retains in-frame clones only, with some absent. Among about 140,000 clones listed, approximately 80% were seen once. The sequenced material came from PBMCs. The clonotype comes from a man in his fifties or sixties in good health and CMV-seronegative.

The CDR3 here is CARSSSYVGQGRWQYF. CDR3 nucleotides: TGTGCCAGAAGCTCAAGCTACGTGGGACAGGGGAGGTGGCAGTACTTC. The chain links TRBV5-3 to TRBJ2-7; 10 bases align to TRBD1. Being an ORF, TRBV5-3 has a function that is uncertain. The V gene end was trimmed by 3 bases and the J gene end by 9 bases; junction bases not matched to a gene: 15. The CDR3 extends over 16 amino acids.